One sample yielded the 5 T cell receptor beta chains listed below, sequenced in a study of T cell repertoires in cytomegalovirus infection. One entry per CDR3 protein results from TCRdb running MiXCR on the reads. The sample has approximately 71,000 distinct CDR3 sequences, 4% seen once. Sequencing used PBMCs. All receptors come from a human donor in good health (CMV status not recorded). Some clones in this sample may be carry-over from other donors' samples.

This clonotype has ten or more counts. The CDR3 coding sequence is TGTGCCAGCAGCTTAAGAACCGGGGAGCTGTTTTTT. Protein: CASSLRTGELFF. V gene TRBV7-2 combines with J gene TRBJ2-2; D is unclear. This CDR3 has 12 amino acids. Germline V gene lookup returns CDR1 SGHTA and CDR2 FQGNSA. Deletions cut 2 bases from V and 5 bases from J, with 3 bases between. The whole variable domain, filled in from reference TRBV7-2 and TRBJ2-2, reads GAGVSQSPSNKVTEKGKDVELRCDPISGHTALYWYRQSLGQGLEFLIYFQGNSAPDKSGLPSDRFSAERTGGSVSTLTIQRTQQEDSAVYLCASSLRTGELFFGEGSRLTVL.

The V and J genes are TRBV18 and TRBJ1-4, with TRBD1 identical over 9 bases. The ends lost 4 bases at V and 4 bases at J; junction bases unmatched: 4. Germline CDR1 is KGHSH and CDR2 is LQKENI. The CDR3 extends over 15 amino acids. CDR3 residues: CASSLMDRGNEKLFF. CDR3 bases: TGTGCCAGCTCACTGATGGACAGGGGTAATGAAAAACTGTTTTTT.

Many counts were recorded for this clonotype. This sequence joins TRBV20-1 and TRBJ1-5; D gene ambiguous. Germline CDR1 and CDR2: DFQATT and SNEGSKA (reference sequence). Deletions cut 3 bases from V and 2 bases from J, with 11 bases between. This CDR3 region has 14 residues. CDR3 in amino acids: CSASLSSGNQPQHF. The CDR3 DNA is TGCAGTGCTAGTCTGTCATCTGGCAATCAGCCCCAGCATTTT.

This clonotype has a count of ten or more. V is TRBV6-8 and J is TRBJ2-1; D is uncertain. Germline assignment: CDR1 MNHGY and CDR2 SAAAGT. CDR3 size: 11 residues. The V gene lost 5 bases and the J gene lost 7 bases, with 6 bases spanning the gap. CDR3 loop: CASSRRNEQFF. CDR3 DNA sequence: TGTGCCAGCAGTCGAAGGAATGAGCAGTTCTTC.

This clonotype occurred many times. V gene TRBV18 combines with J gene TRBJ2-6, with D unresolved. This CDR3 spans 15 amino acids. Trimming left V 3 bases short and J 0 bases short, with 6 bases between. Germline-derived CDR1 and CDR2 are KGHSH and LQKENI. The CDR3: CASSPLNSGANVLTF. The CDR3 DNA follows: TGTGCCAGCTCACCCTTAAACTCTGGGGCCAACGTCCTGACTTTC.